The subject of this entry is one TCR beta chain. Its antigen is currently unknown. Other DNA sequences in this sample translate to the same CDR3. The data are from a study of shared clonotypes between healthy human individuals. Cells designated naive CD8 were CD45RO-negative and were positively selected for CCR7, with terminally differentiated effector memory CD45RA+ cells excluded. Study-level results: Represented genetic and exposure-history diversity was restricted by having few donors.

The CDR3 totals 15 residues. Germline V CDR1 and CDR2: MNHEY, SMNVEV (reference sequence). V shed 4 bases, J shed 2 bases, and the junction held 5 bases outside the gene matches. Generated by immunoSEQ multiplex PCR, the TCRdb table keeps only in-frame clones and is missing some. The sample has about 1.9 million clones, around 93% seen once. J is TRBJ2-7 and V is TRBV27; 10 nucleotides agree with TRBD2. The sequence derives from a young man in good health. Some clones in this sample may be carry-over from other donors' samples. The sequenced sample was naive CD8+ T cells from PBMCs. The CDR3 coding sequence is TGTGCCAGCAGTTCCCGGCTAGCGGGAGCCTACGAGCAGTACTTC. Translated, it gives CASSSRLAGAYEQYF.